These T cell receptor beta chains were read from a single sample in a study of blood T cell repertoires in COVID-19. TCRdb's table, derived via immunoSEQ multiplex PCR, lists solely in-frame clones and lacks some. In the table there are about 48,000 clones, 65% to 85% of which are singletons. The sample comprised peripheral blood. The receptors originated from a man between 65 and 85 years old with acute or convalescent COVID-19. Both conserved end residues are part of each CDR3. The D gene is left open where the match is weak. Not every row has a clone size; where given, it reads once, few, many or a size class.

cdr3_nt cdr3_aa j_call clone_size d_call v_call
TGTGCCAGCAGTTACTCGACGCCCCACACGGGTCCCTCCTACGAGCAGTACTTC CASSYSTPHTGPSYEQYF TRBJ2-7 . . TRBV6-7
TGCGCCAGCAGCTTGGCTAGCGGGGTTTACGAGCAGTACTTC CASSLASGVYEQYF TRBJ2-7 once TRBD2 TRBV5-1
TGTGCCAGCAGTGGGTCAGGACAGGGGGCGTATGGGTATGGCTACACCTTC CASSGSGQGAYGYGYTF TRBJ1-2 few TRBD1 TRBV6-1
TGTGCCAGCAGCTTAGTCGGCGGCGTCGCAGAGACCCAGTACTTC CASSLVGGVAETQYF TRBJ2-5 . . TRBV11-2
TGCGCCAGCAGCCCGGGAGGGACAGGGACGGAGACCCAGTACTTC CASSPGGTGTETQYF TRBJ2-5 once . TRBV5-1
TGCGCCAGCAGCTTGGCCTCTGCGGCGGGCACAGATACGCAGTATTTT CASSLASAAGTDTQYF TRBJ2-3 . . TRBV5-1
TGTGCCAGCAGCTTAGACCAGGGTCTCTCTGGAAACACCATATATTTT CASSLDQGLSGNTIYF TRBJ1-3 . . TRBV7-9
TGTGCCAGCAGCCCGACTAGCGTGAGCTCCTACGAGCAGTACTTC CASSPTSVSSYEQYF TRBJ2-7 few TRBD2 TRBV11-2
TGTGCCAGCAACCAACAGGGTCCCAATGAGCAGTTCTTC CASNQQGPNEQFF TRBJ2-1 . . TRBV7-9
TGTGCCAGCAGTGAAAATCAGGGGGCTACTGAAGCTTTCTTT CASSENQGATEAFF TRBJ1-1 . TRBD1 TRBV2